Sequencing of this TCR beta chain was carried out in a study of control samples from healthy donors and cancer patients. This table comes from immunoSEQ multiplex PCR, and its TCRdb copy is limited to in-frame clones, with some not included. The sample gives about 150,000 clones, about 90% of which show up once; 0.55% to 0.7% is in the top ten. The germline V gene encodes CDR1 LGHNT and CDR2 FRNRAP. This CDR3 has 12 amino acids. The V gene lost 6 bases and the J gene lost 9 bases, with 14 bases spanning the gap. The sequencing input was blood. The chain is built from TRBV12-5 and TRBJ1-1; D call uncertain. The clonotype was recovered from a woman in her thirties in good health. This CDR3 reads CASGLGSKQAFF. DNA for the CDR3: TGTGCTAGTGGCCTCGGATCAAAACAAGCTTTCTTT.